The rows below give T cell receptor beta chains drawn from one sample of a study of blood T cells in healthy people across ages. TCRdb fed the 5' RACE reads into MiXCR, producing one record per CDR3 protein. The table records hundreds of thousands of distinct CDR3 sequences, approximately 59% of them present only once. The sample comprised blood. These receptors all stem from a man between 60 and 75 years old in good health. CDR3s include the opening cysteine and the closing phenylalanine or tryptophan. D genes are given only for firm matches. Part of the rows lack a size; the others show once, few, many or a class for expanded clones.

clone size: .; D gene: .; J gene: TRBJ1-2; V gene: TRBV7-2; CDR3 protein: CASSPNWDEGRGYTF; CDR3 DNA: TGTGCCAGCAGCCCTAACTGGGACGAAGGTAGAGGCTACACCTTC
clone size: many; D gene: .; J gene: TRBJ2-7; V gene: TRBV5-6; CDR3 protein: CASSWYITYEQYF; CDR3 DNA: TGTGCCAGCAGCTGGTATATAACCTACGAGCAGTACTTC
clone size: few; D gene: .; J gene: TRBJ2-3; V gene: TRBV20-1; CDR3 protein: CSGGVSSTDTQYF; CDR3 DNA: TGCAGCGGTGGGGTTTCTAGCACAGATACGCAGTATTTT
clone size: .; D gene: TRBD1; J gene: TRBJ2-4; V gene: TRBV28; CDR3 protein: CASRGGRGKNIQYF; CDR3 DNA: TGTGCCAGCAGAGGGGGCAGGGGCAAAAACATTCAGTACTTC
clone size: .; D gene: .; J gene: TRBJ2-3; V gene: TRBV21-1; CDR3 protein: CAHGRGASTDTQYF; CDR3 DNA: TGTGCCCACGGGCGGGGGGCCTCCACAGATACGCAGTATTTT
clone size: .; D gene: .; J gene: TRBJ2-1; V gene: TRBV7-2; CDR3 protein: CASSLDPAYNEQFF; CDR3 DNA: TGTGCCAGCAGCTTGGACCCCGCCTACAATGAGCAGTTCTTC
clone size: .; D gene: TRBD1; J gene: TRBJ2-7; V gene: TRBV7-8; CDR3 protein: CASSLGPGQIQYF; CDR3 DNA: TGTGCCAGCAGCTTAGGGCCGGGACAGATTCAGTACTTC
clone size: few; D gene: .; J gene: TRBJ1-6; V gene: TRBV21-1; CDR3 protein: CASSSHASPLHF; CDR3 DNA: TGTGCCAGCAGCTCTCACGCGTCACCCCTCCACTTT
clone size: .; D gene: TRBD2; J gene: TRBJ2-5; V gene: TRBV10-3; CDR3 protein: CAISESGGGPQQTQYF; CDR3 DNA: TGTGCCATCAGTGAGTCCGGCGGGGGACCCCAACAGACCCAGTACTTC
clone size: .; D gene: .; J gene: TRBJ1-1; V gene: TRBV6-1; CDR3 protein: CASSKPTGGTEAFF; CDR3 DNA: TGTGCCAGCAGTAAACCGACGGGGGGAACTGAAGCTTTCTTT
clone size: .; D gene: .; J gene: TRBJ2-5; V gene: TRBV7-9; CDR3 protein: CASGEEETQYF; CDR3 DNA: TGTGCCAGTGGGGAAGAAGAGACCCAGTACTTC
clone size: .; D gene: TRBD2; J gene: TRBJ2-1; V gene: TRBV9; CDR3 protein: CASTSGGLSSYNEQFF; CDR3 DNA: TGTGCCAGCACTAGCGGGGGTCTAAGCTCCTACAATGAGCAGTTCTTC
clone size: .; D gene: .; J gene: TRBJ1-6; V gene: TRBV14; CDR3 protein: CASSQVLGQESPLHF; CDR3 DNA: TGTGCCAGCAGCCAAGTCCTGGGTCAGGAGTCACCCCTCCACTTT
clone size: .; D gene: .; J gene: TRBJ2-1; V gene: TRBV5-1; CDR3 protein: CASSADPSSYNEQFF; CDR3 DNA: TGCGCCAGCAGCGCCGACCCGAGCTCCTACAATGAGCAGTTCTTC
clone size: .; D gene: .; J gene: TRBJ2-5; V gene: TRBV6-6; CDR3 protein: CASTREGGRETQYF; CDR3 DNA: TGTGCCAGCACTAGAGAGGGGGGCAGGGAGACCCAGTACTTC
clone size: few; D gene: .; J gene: TRBJ2-1; V gene: TRBV20-1; CDR3 protein: CSAGGRGPYNEQFF; CDR3 DNA: TGCAGTGCTGGCGGGCGGGGTCCGTACAATGAGCAGTTCTTC
clone size: .; D gene: TRBD2; J gene: TRBJ2-7; V gene: TRBV4-2; CDR3 protein: CASSQDMASGSYERYF; CDR3 DNA: TGTGCCAGCAGCCAAGATATGGCTAGCGGGTCCTACGAGCGGTACTTC
clone size: .; D gene: TRBD1; J gene: TRBJ2-1; V gene: TRBV12-3/TRBV12-4; CDR3 protein: CASSPTGDLYNEQFF; CDR3 DNA: TGTGCCAGCAGCCCCACAGGGGATCTCTACAATGAGCAGTTCTTC
clone size: .; D gene: .; J gene: TRBJ1-2; V gene: TRBV10-2; CDR3 protein: CASSEQRGYGYTF; CDR3 DNA: TGCGCCAGCAGTGAGCAACGGGGCTATGGCTACACCTTC
clone size: few; D gene: TRBD2; J gene: TRBJ2-1; V gene: TRBV7-2; CDR3 protein: CASSSGLAGGYNEQFF; CDR3 DNA: TGTGCCAGCAGTTCCGGACTAGCGGGGGGGTACAATGAGCAGTTCTTC
clone size: .; D gene: .; J gene: TRBJ2-7; V gene: TRBV20-1; CDR3 protein: CSALGSRDEQYF; CDR3 DNA: TGCAGTGCTCTGGGAAGTAGGGACGAGCAGTACTTC
clone size: .; D gene: TRBD1; J gene: TRBJ2-5; V gene: TRBV28; CDR3 protein: CVSIDRGLEETQYF; CDR3 DNA: TGTGTCAGCATCGACAGGGGGCTCGAAGAGACCCAGTACTTC
clone size: .; D gene: .; J gene: TRBJ2-7; V gene: TRBV12-3/TRBV12-4; CDR3 protein: CASSPKPPSSYEQYF; CDR3 DNA: TGTGCCAGCAGCCCAAAGCCCCCATCCTCCTACGAGCAGTACTTC
clone size: .; D gene: .; J gene: TRBJ2-1; V gene: TRBV4-2; CDR3 protein: CASSQDRQSNEQFF; CDR3 DNA: TGTGCCAGCAGCCAAGATAGGCAGTCCAATGAGCAGTTCTTC
clone size: .; D gene: .; J gene: TRBJ1-1; V gene: TRBV3-1; CDR3 protein: CASSQDGPGWTEAFF; CDR3 DNA: TGTGCCAGCAGCCAAGACGGTCCTGGCTGGACTGAAGCTTTCTTT
clone size: many; D gene: .; J gene: TRBJ2-2; V gene: TRBV9; CDR3 protein: CASSVGSTGELFF; CDR3 DNA: TGTGCCAGCAGTGTCGGTAGTACCGGGGAGCTGTTTTTT
clone size: .; D gene: .; J gene: TRBJ1-3; V gene: TRBV10-3; CDR3 protein: CAVSEAGSGNTIYF; CDR3 DNA: TGTGCCGTCTCAGAAGCGGGGTCAGGAAACACCATATATTTT